Detailed here is one TCR beta chain. Its antigen is unknown. No base-level quality is on record; no much larger clone is a single base apart. This sample stems from a study of graft-versus-host responses after intestinal transplantation (dated by TCRdb to the early 2020s). About the study as a whole: The transplants that recipients received were multivisceral, liver-intestinal, or isolated intestinal. All recipients received anti-thymocyte globulin induction followed by maintenance tacrolimus and steroids for approximately 3 years. After intestinal transplantation, graft-versus-host and host-versus-graft alloreactive T cell clones were followed in the graft, circulation and bone marrow using bulk TCR-beta CDR3 sequencing. To identify alloreactive clones, pre-transplant mixed lymphocyte reaction products were sequenced and compared with unstimulated pre-transplant donor and recipient T cells. The cohort enrolled about two dozen intestinal transplant recipients, one of whom was a retransplant, and a few patients without pretransplant specimens were excluded. Donor T cell macrochimerism was defined as a peak of at least 4% donor T cells among recipient peripheral blood mononuclear cells. Samples from a few later patients were sequenced in-house on an Illumina MiSeq with MiXCR processing rather than by the commercial service. The study at large found these results: The relatively low number and heterogeneity of intestinal transplant patients limited the conclusions. In the allografts of patients with donor T cell macrochimerism, GvH to HvG T cell clonal ratios were high. GvH clones were detected in recipient bone marrow, and some appeared earlier in ileal mucosa or blood, consistent with an intestinal mucosal origin. Early after transplant, peak levels of circulating GvH clones were associated with declines in HvG clones.

Intraepithelial and lamina propria lymphocytes were isolated from graft specimens using dithiothreitol, EDTA incubations and collagenase D digestion. Serial intestinal graft biopsy specimens collected up to 600 days after transplant underwent bulk TCR-beta sequencing. Library preparation was by the immunoSEQ multiplex PCR assay. For most patients, genomic DNA was subjected to high-throughput TCR-beta CDR3 sequencing by Adaptive Biotechnologies. In the paper's pipeline: TCR sequencing data for around 19 patients were retrieved from Adaptive's ImmunoSEQ software; three other patients were processed with MiXCR and VDJtools. Because the origin of CDR3 nucleotide sequences shared between donor and recipient could not be assigned, those sequences were removed. Alloreactive clones required at least 2-fold expansion over unstimulated cells and minimum CFSE-low frequency of 0.002% (template counts) or 0.001% (read counts). Clones detected in sequenced pre-transplant spleen, lymph node, or MLR CFSE-low populations of the donor or recipient were defined as mappable. Cumulative frequency of alloreactive clones was calculated as a percentage of all sequences weighted by copy number. Drawn from immuneACCESS, this table holds only the in-frame rearrangements with V and J called that TCRdb kept. Clones are partly lost; checked studies trace under half to an unresolved V gene and leave the rest unexplained. D and trimming were read from the DNA, whereas the V and J calls and clone size are those reported in that table. In this sample the table shows roughly 17,000 clones, 82% of which occur a single time. Approximately 5.1% of the sample goes to the ten largest clones.

V and J are trimmed by 6 bases and 4 bases, and the gene matches miss 8 bases of the junction. There are 14 amino acids in the CDR3, from cysteine to phenylalanine inclusive. Solely the CDR3 DNA is kept, with 42 bases framed from the first base. CDR1 and CDR2 (MDHEN, SYDVKM) derive from the germline V gene. The sequenced sample was ileum tissue, obtained 17 days after transplant. The TCR originated in a human patient who received an intestinal transplant, so some T cells may come from the graft donor. The receptor chain draws on TRBV28 and TRBJ2-7, with 8 middle bases fitting TRBD1. For the CDR3, the sequence is CASSSGTGAYEQYF. Here is the DNA: TGTGCCAGCAGCTCCGGGACAGGTGCTTACGAGCAGTACTTC.